This T cell receptor (beta chain) appears in the sequencing data of a study of blood T cell repertoires in COVID-19. In the study overall: From T cells, B-cell-depleted T cells, or PBMCs came the material, which was cDNA or gDNA.

Individuals drawn from some 25 US areas were roughly 18 to 100 years old. Cohorts were based on clinical histories the participants reported. Authors' analysis steps: Estimates of nucleated cell counts were drawn from the amplification of reference gene primers. Clones were read by immunoSEQ multiplex PCR, and TCRdb kept only the in-frame ones, dropping some. V and J calls and clone size are those listed in that table; D and trimming were worked out from the DNA. Of approximately 360,000 clones detected, roughly four fifths appear once; the ten largest clones hold approximately 5%. With 6 bases removed from V and 1 base from J, the gap between germline ends came to 13 bases. This CDR3 region has 16 residues. CDR1 and CDR2 from the germline V gene are MDHEN and SYDVKM.

Material: PBMCs or T cells enriched from blood (not recorded which). The sequence was obtained from a woman aged 45-65 years who had recovered from COVID-19. This sequence joins TRBV28 and TRBJ2-6; D is uncertain. The CDR3 nucleotides read TGTGCCAGCAGGCCAGGCACGAGATCTGGGGCCAACGTCCTGACTTTC. Its translation: CASRPGTRSGANVLTF.